What follows describes a single T cell receptor (beta chain). The sample belongs to a study of blood T cell repertoires in COVID-19. With 6 bases removed from V and 9 bases from J, the gap between germline ends came to 12 bases. There are 12 residues in the CDR3. Assay used: immunoSEQ multiplex PCR; TCRdb lists only in-frame clones, some missing. The sample lists approximately 230,000 clones; around 88% were seen once. Sequenced: peripheral blood. The J gene is TRBJ2-4, the V gene TRBV12-3 or TRBV12-4, with D perhaps TRBD1 (5 bases). This TCR came from a man older than 75 with acute or convalescent COVID-19. The CDR3 is CASSPDSPIQYF. The CDR3 DNA is TGTGCCAGCAGCCCCGACAGCCCCATTCAGTACTTC.